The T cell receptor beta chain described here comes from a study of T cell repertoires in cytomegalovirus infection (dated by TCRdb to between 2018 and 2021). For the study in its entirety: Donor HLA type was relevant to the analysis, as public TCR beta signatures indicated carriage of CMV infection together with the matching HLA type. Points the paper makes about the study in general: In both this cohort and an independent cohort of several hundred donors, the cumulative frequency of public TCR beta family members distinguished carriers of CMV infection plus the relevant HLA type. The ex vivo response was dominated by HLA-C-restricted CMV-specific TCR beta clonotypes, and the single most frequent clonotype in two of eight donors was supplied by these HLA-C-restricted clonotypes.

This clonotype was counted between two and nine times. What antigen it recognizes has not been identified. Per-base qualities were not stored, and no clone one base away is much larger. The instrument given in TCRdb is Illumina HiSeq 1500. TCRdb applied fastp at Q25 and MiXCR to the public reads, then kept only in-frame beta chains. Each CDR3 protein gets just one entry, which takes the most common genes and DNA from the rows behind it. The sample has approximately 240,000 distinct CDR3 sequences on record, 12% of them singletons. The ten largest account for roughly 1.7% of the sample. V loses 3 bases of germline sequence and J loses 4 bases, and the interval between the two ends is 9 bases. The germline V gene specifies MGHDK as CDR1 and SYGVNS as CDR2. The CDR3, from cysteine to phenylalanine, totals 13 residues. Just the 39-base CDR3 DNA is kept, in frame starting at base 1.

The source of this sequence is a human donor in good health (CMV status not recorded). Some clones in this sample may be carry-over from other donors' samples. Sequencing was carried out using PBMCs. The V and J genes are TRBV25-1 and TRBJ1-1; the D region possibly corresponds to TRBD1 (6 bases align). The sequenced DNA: TGTGCCAGCAGTGAGAGGGGGAGCACTGAAGCTTTCTTT. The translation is CASSERGSTEAFF.